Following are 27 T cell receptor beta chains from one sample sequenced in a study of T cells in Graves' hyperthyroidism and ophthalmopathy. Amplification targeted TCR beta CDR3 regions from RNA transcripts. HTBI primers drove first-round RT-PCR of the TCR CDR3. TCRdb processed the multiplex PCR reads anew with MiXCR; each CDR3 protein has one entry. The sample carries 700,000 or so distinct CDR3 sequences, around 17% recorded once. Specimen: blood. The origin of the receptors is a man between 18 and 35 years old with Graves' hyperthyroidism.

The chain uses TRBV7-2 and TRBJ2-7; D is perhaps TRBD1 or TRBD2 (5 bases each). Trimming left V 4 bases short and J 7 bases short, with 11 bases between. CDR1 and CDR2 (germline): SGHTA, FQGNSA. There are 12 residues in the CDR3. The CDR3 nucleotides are TGTGCCAGCAGCTGGGACCCGGCGGAGCAGTACTTC. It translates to CASSWDPAEQYF.

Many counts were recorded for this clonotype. CDR3 loop: CASSEPSYEQYF. Here the CDR3 DNA reads TGTGCCAGCAGTGAACCCTCCTACGAGCAGTACTTC. V usage is TRBV2 and J usage is TRBJ2-7; D call uncertain. Germline V lookup: CDR1 SNHLY, CDR2 FYNNEI. CDR3 length: 12 residues. V was cut by 2 bases and J by 0 bases, with 2 bases left in between.

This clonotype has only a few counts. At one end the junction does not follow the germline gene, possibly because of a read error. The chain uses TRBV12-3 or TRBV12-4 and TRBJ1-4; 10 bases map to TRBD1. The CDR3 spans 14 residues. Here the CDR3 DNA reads TGTGCCGGCAGCTATAGGACAGGGGGAGAAAAACTGTTTTTT. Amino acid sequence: CAGSYRTGGEKLFF.

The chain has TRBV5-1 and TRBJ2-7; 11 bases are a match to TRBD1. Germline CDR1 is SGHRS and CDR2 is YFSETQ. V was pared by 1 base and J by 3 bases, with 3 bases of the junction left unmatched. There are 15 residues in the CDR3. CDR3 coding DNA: TGCGCCAGCAGCTTGCGCGGGACAGGGGGCTACGAGCAGTACTTC. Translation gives CASSLRGTGGYEQYF.

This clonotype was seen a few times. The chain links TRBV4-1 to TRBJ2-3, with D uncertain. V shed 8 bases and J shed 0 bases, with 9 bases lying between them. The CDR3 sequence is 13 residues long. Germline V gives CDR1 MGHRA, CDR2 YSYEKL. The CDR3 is CASATPSTDTQYF. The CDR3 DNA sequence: TGCGCCAGCGCAACTCCTAGCACAGATACGCAGTATTTT.

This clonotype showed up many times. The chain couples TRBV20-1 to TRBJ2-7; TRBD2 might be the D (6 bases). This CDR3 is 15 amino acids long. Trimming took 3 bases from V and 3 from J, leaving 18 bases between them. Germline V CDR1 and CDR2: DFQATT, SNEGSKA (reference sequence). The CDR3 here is CSARSGGWVRYEQYF. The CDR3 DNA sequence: TGCAGTGCTAGGTCTGGAGGGTGGGTTCGCTACGAGCAGTACTTC.

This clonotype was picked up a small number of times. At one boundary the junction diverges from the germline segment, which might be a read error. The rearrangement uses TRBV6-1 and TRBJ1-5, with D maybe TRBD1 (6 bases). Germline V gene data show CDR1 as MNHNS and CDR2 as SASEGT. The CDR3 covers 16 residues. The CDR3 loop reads CASSEGGGWGNQPQHF. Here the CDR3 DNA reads TGTGCCAGCAGCGAAGGGGGAGGTTGGGGCAATCAGCCCCAGCATTTT.

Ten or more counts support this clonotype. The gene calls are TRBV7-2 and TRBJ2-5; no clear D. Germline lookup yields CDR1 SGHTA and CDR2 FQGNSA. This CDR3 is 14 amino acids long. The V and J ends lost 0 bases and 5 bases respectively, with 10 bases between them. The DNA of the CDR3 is TGTGCCAGCAGCTTAGCGGGATTCCGGGAGACCCAGTACTTC. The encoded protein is CASSLAGFRETQYF.

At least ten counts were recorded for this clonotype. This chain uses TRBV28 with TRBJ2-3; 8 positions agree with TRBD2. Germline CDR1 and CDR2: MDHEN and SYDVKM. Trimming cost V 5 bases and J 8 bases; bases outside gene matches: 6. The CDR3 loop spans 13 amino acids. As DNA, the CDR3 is TGTGCCAGCAGTCAAGGACGGGAGGGTACGCAGTATTTT. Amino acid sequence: CASSQGREGTQYF.

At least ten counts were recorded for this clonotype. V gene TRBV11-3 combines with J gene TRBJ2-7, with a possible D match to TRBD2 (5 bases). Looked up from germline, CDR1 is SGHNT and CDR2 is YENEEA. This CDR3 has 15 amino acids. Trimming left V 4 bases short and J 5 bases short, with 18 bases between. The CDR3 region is CASSSGISNFDEQYF. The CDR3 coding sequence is TGTGCCAGCAGCTCCGGGATTTCCAATTTCGACGAGCAGTACTTC.

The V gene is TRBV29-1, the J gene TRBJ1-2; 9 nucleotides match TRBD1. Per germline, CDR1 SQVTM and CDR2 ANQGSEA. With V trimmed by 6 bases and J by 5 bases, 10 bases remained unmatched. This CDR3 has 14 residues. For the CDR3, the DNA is TGCAGCGTAGAAAGCCCGACAGGGGGGTATGGCTACACCTTC. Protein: CSVESPTGGYGYTF.

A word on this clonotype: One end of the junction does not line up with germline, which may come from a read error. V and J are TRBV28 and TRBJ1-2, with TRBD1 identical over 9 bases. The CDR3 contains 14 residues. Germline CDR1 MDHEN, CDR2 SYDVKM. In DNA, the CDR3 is TGTGTCAGCAGTCGGGTCGACAGGGGGTATGGCTACACCTTC. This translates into CVSSRVDRGYGYTF.

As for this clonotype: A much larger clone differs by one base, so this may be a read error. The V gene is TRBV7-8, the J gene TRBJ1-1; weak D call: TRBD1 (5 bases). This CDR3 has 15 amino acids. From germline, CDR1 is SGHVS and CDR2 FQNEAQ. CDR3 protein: CASSLETDMNTKAFF. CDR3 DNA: TGTGCCAGCAGCTTAGAAACGGACATGAACACTAAAGCTTTCTTT.

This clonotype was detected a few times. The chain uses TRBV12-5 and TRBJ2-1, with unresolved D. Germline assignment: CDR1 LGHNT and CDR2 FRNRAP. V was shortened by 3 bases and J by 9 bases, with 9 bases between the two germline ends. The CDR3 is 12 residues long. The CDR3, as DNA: TGTGCTAGTGGTTTCGCACCCCTTGAGCAGTTCTTC. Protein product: CASGFAPLEQFF.

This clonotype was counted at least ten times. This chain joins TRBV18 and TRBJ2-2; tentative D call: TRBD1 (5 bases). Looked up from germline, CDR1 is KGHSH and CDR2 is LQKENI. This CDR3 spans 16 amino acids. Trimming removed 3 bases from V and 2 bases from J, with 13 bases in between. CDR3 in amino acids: CASSPPQGRNTGELFF. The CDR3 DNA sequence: TGTGCCAGCTCACCCCCGCAGGGCAGAAACACCGGGGAGCTGTTTTTT.

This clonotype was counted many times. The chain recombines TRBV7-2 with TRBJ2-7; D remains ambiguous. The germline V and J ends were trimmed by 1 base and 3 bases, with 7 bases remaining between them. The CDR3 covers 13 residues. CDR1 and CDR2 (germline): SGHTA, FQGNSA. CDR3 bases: TGTGCCAGCAGCTTAGGGTCTGTCTACGAGCAGTACTTC. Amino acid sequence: CASSLGSVYEQYF.

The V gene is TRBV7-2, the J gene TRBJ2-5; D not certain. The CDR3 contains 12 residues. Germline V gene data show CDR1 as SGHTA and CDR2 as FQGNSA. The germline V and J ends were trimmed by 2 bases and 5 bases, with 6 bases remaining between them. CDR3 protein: CASSLIKETQYF. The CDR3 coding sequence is TGTGCCAGCAGCTTAATAAAGGAGACCCAGTACTTC.

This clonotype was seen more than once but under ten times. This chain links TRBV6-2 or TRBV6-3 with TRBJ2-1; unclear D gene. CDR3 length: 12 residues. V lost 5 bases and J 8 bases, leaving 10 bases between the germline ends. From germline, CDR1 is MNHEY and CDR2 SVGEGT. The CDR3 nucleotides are TGTGCCAGCAGTAATTCAGAGGATGAGCAGTTCTTC. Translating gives CASSNSEDEQFF.

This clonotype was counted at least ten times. CDR3 sequence reads: CSARGPLAGGRLYEQYF. The DNA of the CDR3 is TGCAGTGCTAGAGGTCCCCTAGCGGGAGGACGTTTATACGAGCAGTACTTC. The chain recombines TRBV20-1 with TRBJ2-7, with 11 positions matching TRBD2. Germline values: CDR1 DFQATT, CDR2 SNEGSKA (reference sequence). The CDR3 loop spans 17 amino acids. J lost 4 bases, V lost 1 base, and 12 bases had no gene match.

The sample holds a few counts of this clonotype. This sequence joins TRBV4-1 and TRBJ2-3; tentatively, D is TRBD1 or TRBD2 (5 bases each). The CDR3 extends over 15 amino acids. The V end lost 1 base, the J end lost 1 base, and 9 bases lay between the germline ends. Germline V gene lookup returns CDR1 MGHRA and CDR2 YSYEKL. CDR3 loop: CASSQVGVGTDTQYF. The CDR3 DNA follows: TGCGCCAGCAGCCAAGTGGGGGTTGGCACAGATACGCAGTATTTT.

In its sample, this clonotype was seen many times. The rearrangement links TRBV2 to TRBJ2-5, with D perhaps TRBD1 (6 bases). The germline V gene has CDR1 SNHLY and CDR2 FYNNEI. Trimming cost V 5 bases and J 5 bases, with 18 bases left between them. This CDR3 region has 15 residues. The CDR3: CASSLDRLEMETQYF. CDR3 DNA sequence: TGTGCCAGCAGTCTCGACAGGCTGGAGATGGAGACCCAGTACTTC.

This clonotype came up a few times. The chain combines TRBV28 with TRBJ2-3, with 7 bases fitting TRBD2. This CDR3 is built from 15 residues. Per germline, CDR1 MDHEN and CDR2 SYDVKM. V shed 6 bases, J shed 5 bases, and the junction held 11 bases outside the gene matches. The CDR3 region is CASRSSGPGRDTQYF. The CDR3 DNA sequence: TGTGCCAGCAGGTCTAGCGGCCCGGGACGAGATACGCAGTATTTT.

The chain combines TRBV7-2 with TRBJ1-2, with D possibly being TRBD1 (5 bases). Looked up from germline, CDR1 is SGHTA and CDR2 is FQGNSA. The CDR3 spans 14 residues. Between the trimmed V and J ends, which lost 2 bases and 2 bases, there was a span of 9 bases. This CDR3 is CASSLIGANYGYTF. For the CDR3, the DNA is TGTGCCAGCAGCTTAATAGGGGCCAACTATGGCTACACCTTC.

The CDR3 nucleotides are TGTGCCAGCTCACCACTCCCGAGACCAGAGACCCAGTACTTC. It is translated as CASSPLPRPETQYF. This chain connects TRBV18 to TRBJ2-5; D remains ambiguous. This CDR3 spans 14 amino acids. V was pared by 1 base and J by 4 bases, with 10 bases between. CDR1 and CDR2 (germline): KGHSH, LQKENI.

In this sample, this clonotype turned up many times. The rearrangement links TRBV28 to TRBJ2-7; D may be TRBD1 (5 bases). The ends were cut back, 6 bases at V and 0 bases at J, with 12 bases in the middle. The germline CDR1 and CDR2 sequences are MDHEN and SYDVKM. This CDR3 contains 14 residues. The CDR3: CASSQTETSYEQYF. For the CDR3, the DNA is TGTGCCAGCAGCCAGACAGAGACCTCCTACGAGCAGTACTTC.

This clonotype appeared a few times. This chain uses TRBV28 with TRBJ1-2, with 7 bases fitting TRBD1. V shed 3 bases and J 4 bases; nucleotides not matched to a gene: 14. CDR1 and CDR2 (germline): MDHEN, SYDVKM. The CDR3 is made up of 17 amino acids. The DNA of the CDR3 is TGTGCCAGCAGTTTCATGGGGTTGACAGGGCCCCTCTATGGCTACACCTTC. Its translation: CASSFMGLTGPLYGYTF.

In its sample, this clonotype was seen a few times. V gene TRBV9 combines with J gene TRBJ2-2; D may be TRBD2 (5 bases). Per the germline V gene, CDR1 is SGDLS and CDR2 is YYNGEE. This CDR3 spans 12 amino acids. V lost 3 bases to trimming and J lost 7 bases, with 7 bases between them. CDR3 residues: CASSGADGELFF. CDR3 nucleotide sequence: TGTGCCAGCAGCGGAGCGGACGGGGAGCTGTTTTTT.